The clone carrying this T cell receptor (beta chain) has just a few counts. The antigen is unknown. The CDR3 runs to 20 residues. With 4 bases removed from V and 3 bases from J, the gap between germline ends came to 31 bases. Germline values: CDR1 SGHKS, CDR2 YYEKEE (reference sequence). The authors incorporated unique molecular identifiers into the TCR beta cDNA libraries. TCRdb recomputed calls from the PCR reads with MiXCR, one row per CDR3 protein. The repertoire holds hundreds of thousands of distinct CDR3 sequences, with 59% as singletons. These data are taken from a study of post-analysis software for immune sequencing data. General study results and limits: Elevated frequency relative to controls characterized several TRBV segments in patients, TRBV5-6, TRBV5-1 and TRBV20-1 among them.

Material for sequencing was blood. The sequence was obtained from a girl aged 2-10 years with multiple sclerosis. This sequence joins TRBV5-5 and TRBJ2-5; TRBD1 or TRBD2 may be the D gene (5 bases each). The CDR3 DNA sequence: TGTGCCAGCAGCAACGTCAGACTGGGGGTCCACGGGGATCTGGAAGAGACCCAGTACTTC. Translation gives CASSNVRLGVHGDLEETQYF. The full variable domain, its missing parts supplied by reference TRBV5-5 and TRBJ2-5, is DAGVTQSPTHLIKTRGQQVTLRCSPISGHKSVSWYQQVLGQGPQFIFQYYEKEERGRGNFPDRFSARQFPNYSSELNVNALLLGDSALYLCASSNVRLGVHGDLEETQYFGPGTRLLVL.